The sequence of this T cell receptor (beta chain) was determined in a study of shared clonotypes between healthy human individuals. Study-wide results and limits: Generation probabilities of non-shared clonotypes were lower (relative to those shared by all four donors).

Remarks on this clone: Its specificity is not known.

Per the germline V gene, CDR1 is ENHRY and CDR2 is SYGVKD. This CDR3 is 13 amino acids long. Trimming took 3 bases from V and 8 from J, leaving 13 bases between them. Per the study methods: ImmunoSEQ yielded junction-only sequences lacking quality scores, so filtering differed. The repertoire was sequenced with immunoSEQ multiplex PCR; TCRdb's copy has only in-frame clones and lacks some. V and J calls and clone size are copied from that table; D and trimming were computed from the DNA. The sample records 1.6 million or so clones, approximately 98.5% being singletons. The chain carries TRBV10-3 and TRBJ1-2, with D maybe TRBD1 (5 bases). This TCR was recovered from a man aged 30 to 45 in good health. Sequenced input: naive CD4+ T cells sorted from blood. The subset was: CD45RA+ positively selected. This CDR3 reads CAISESRVRGYTF. Written as DNA, the CDR3 is TGTGCCATCAGTGAATCCAGGGTTAGAGGCTACACCTTC.